This is a list of T cell receptor beta chains from one sample in a study of shared clonotypes between healthy human individuals. This table comes from immunoSEQ multiplex PCR, and its TCRdb copy is limited to in-frame clones, with some not included. There are 650,000 to 700,000 clones in the sample; about 92% occur only once, and about 33% lies in the top ten. The sample comprised memory CD8+ T cells from PBMCs. These TCRs come from a man between 18 and 35 years old in good health. Some clones in this sample may be carry-over from other donors' samples. CDR3s include the opening cysteine and the closing phenylalanine or tryptophan. D genes are given only for firm matches. For some rows the clone size is stated as once, few or many, or as a class when expanded; others skip it.

J gene,D gene,V gene,clone size,CDR3 DNA,CDR3 protein
TRBJ1-1,NA,TRBV7-9,NA,TGTGCCAGCAGCCCCCCCCCGGTTGGAGAGAACACTGAAGCTTTCTTT,CASSPPPVGENTEAFF
TRBJ2-1,TRBD2,TRBV7-9,NA,TGTGCCAGCAGCCCCAGCGGGGCCGCCTACAATGAGCAGTTCTTC,CASSPSGAAYNEQFF
TRBJ1-2,NA,TRBV13,NA,TGTGCCAGCAGCCTCCGGACAGACGTATTCTATGGCTACACCTTC,CASSLRTDVFYGYTF
TRBJ2-7,NA,TRBV14,NA,TGTGCCAGCAGCCCGGACATCCTCTCCTACGAGCAGTACTTC,CASSPDILSYEQYF
TRBJ2-1,TRBD1,TRBV10-3,NA,TGTGCCATCAGTGAGGGAGGGACAGGGATCGTCAATGAGCAGTTCTTC,CAISEGGTGIVNEQFF
TRBJ2-5,NA,TRBV9,once,TGTGCCAGCAGCCACGATTCTAAGACAGGCCGAGAGACCCAGTACTTC,CASSHDSKTGRETQYF
TRBJ2-7,NA,TRBV5-6,NA,TGTGCCAGCAGCTTGGCTGGACAGACCCTCGAGCAGTACTTC,CASSLAGQTLEQYF
TRBJ2-5,TRBD2,TRBV10-3,NA,TGTGCCACCCTAGGGAGCGGGGGGCAAGAGACCCAGTACTTC,CATLGSGGQETQYF
TRBJ1-2,NA,TRBV7-9,NA,TGTGCCAGCAGCCCAGACAGTAACTATGGCTACACCTTC,CASSPDSNYGYTF
TRBJ2-3,NA,TRBV11-2,NA,TGTGCCAGCAGCTTAGGAGGGTCTGTGGGAACGCAGTATTTT,CASSLGGSVGTQYF
TRBJ2-7,NA,TRBV29-1,NA,TGCAGCGTTCGAGAATCCTACGAGCAGTACTTC,CSVRESYEQYF
TRBJ1-1,NA,TRBV7-9,few,TGTGCCAGCAGCGGAAAACAGGGATTGAACACTGAAGCTTTCTTT,CASSGKQGLNTEAFF
TRBJ2-7,TRBD1,TRBV23-1,NA,TGCGCCAGCAGTGATCGGAGCGGTGTTGGTGACAGGGCGTTCTCCTACGAGCAGTACTTC,CASSDRSGVGDRAFSYEQYF
TRBJ2-2,NA,TRBV27,NA,TGTGCCAGCAGTTTTCACGGGGAGCTGTTTTTT,CASSFHGELFF
TRBJ2-7,TRBD1,TRBV7-3,NA,TGTGCCAGCAGCCCGGGGACAGGGAAACCCATTTTCTTC,CASSPGTGKPIFF
TRBJ2-1,TRBD2,TRBV2,NA,TGTGCCAGCCAATGGACTAGCGGGAGGGCCGACTATTCCCATGAGCAGTTCTTC,CASQWTSGRADYSHEQFF
TRBJ2-3,TRBD2,TRBV13,NA,TGTGCCAGCAGTTCCAGACTAGCCCCAGATACGCAGTATTTT,CASSSRLAPDTQYF
TRBJ2-5,NA,TRBV7-9,NA,TGTGCCAGCACCTCACAGGTGGGGGACCAGTACTTC,CASTSQVGDQYF
TRBJ1-1,TRBD1,TRBV7-8,NA,TGTGCCAGCAGCTCGTGGACAGGGAACACTGAAGCTTTCTTT,CASSSWTGNTEAFF
TRBJ1-5,TRBD1,TRBV25-1,NA,TGTGCCAGCAGTACACAGGGGGGGCAGCCCCAGCATTTT,CASSTQGGQPQHF
TRBJ1-4,TRBD1,TRBV4-1,NA,TGCGCCAGCAGCCAAGAGGAACAGGGGTTTAATGAAAAACTGTTTTTT,CASSQEEQGFNEKLFF
TRBJ2-7,NA,TRBV5-4,NA,TGTGCCAGCAGCTATGCTTCCTACGAGCAGTACTTC,CASSYASYEQYF
TRBJ2-7,TRBD1,TRBV6-4,NA,TGTGCCAGCAGTGTCCAGAGGGGGACAGCCTACGAGCAGTACTTC,CASSVQRGTAYEQYF
TRBJ1-3,TRBD1,TRBV7-2,NA,TGTGCCAGCAGCGACAGGGGCTCTGGAAACACCATATATTTT,CASSDRGSGNTIYF
TRBJ2-5,NA,TRBV27,NA,TGTGCCAGCAGCGCAGGGGACATTCAAGAGACCCAGTACTTC,CASSAGDIQETQYF
TRBJ1-1,NA,TRBV29-1,once,TGCAGCTCCCAGGGGAACACTGAAGCTTTCTTT,CSSQGNTEAFF
TRBJ2-3,TRBD1,TRBV7-9,NA,TGTGCCAGCAGCGAGACCTACAGGGGGCGAAGCACAGATACGCAGTATTTT,CASSETYRGRSTDTQYF
TRBJ2-1,TRBD1,TRBV7-6,once,TGTGCCAGCAGCCAGACGACAGGGAACTACAATGAGCAGTTCTTC,CASSQTTGNYNEQFF
TRBJ1-2,NA,TRBV28,NA,TGTGCCAGCAGTTTTCCACGAGGACACTATGGCTACACCTTC,CASSFPRGHYGYTF
TRBJ1-1,TRBD1,TRBV5-5,NA,TGTGCCAGCACCCGGGACAGGGCGTGGGGCACTGAAGCTTTCTTT,CASTRDRAWGTEAFF
TRBJ2-7,NA,TRBV7-9,NA,TGTGCCAGCAGTCCGCATAGCGGAGTCCTTCAAGGGTACGAGCAGTACTTC,CASSPHSGVLQGYEQYF
TRBJ2-6,NA,TRBV19,NA,TGTGCCAGTAGTTGGGTGGTCTCTGGGGCCAACGTCCTGACTTTC,CASSWVVSGANVLTF
TRBJ2-1,TRBD2,TRBV9,NA,TGTGCCAGCAGCGGGGGTCTGGCGGGAGGTTACAATGAGCAGTTCTTC,CASSGGLAGGYNEQFF
TRBJ2-7,NA,TRBV27,NA,TGTGCCAGCAGTCCAGACAATCGCGAGCAGTACTTC,CASSPDNREQYF
TRBJ2-2,NA,TRBV6-1,NA,TGTGCCAGCAGCGATTTGCCCGGTGGGGAGCTGTTTTTT,CASSDLPGGELFF
TRBJ2-7,TRBD1,TRBV11-2,NA,TGTGCCAGCAGCTTAGTAGGACAGGTAGTCTACGAGCAGTACTTC,CASSLVGQVVYEQYF